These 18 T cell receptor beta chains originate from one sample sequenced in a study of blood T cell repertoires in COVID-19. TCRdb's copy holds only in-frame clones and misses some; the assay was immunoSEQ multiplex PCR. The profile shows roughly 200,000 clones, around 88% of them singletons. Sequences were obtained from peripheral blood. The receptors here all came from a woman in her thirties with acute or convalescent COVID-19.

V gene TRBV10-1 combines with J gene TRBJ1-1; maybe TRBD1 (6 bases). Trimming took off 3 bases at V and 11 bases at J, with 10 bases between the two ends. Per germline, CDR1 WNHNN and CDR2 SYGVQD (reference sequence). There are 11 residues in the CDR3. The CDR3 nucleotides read TGCGCCAGCAGTGAACCACAGGGTGCTTTCTTT. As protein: CASSEPQGAFF.

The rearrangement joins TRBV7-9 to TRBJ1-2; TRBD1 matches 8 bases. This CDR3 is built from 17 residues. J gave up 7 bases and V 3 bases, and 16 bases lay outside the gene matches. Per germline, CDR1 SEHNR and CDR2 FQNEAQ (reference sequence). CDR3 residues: CASSFAFRTGGEGGYTF. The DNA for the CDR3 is TGTGCCAGCAGCTTCGCGTTCCGCACAGGGGGGGAGGGTGGCTACACCTTC. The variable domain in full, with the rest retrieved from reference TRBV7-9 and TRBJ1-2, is DTGVSQNPRHKITKRGQNVTFRCDPISEHNRLYWYRQTLGQGPEFLTYFQNEAQLEKSRLLSDRFSAERPKGSFSTLEIQRTEQGDSAMYLCASSFAFRTGGEGGYTFGSGTRLTVV.

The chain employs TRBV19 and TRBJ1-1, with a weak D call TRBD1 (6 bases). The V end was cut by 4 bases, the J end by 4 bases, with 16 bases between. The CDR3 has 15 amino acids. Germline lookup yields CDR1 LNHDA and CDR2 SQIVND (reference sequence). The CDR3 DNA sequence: TGTGCCAGTAGTAGGGGGTCAGGGGCCGCCACTGAAGCTTTCTTT. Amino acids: CASSRGSGAATEAFF.

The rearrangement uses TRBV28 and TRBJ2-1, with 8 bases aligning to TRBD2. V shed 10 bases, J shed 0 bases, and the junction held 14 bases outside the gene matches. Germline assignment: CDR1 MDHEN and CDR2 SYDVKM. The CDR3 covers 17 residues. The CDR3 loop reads CATTSGGRTSSYNEQFF. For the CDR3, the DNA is TGTGCCACGACGAGTGGCGGGAGGACCAGCTCCTACAATGAGCAGTTCTTC.

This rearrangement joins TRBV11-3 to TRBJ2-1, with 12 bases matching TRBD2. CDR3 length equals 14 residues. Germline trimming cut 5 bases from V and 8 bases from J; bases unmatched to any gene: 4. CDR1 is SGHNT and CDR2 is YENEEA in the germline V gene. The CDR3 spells CASSPRLAGDEQFF. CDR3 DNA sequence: TGTGCCAGCAGCCCCCGACTAGCGGGAGATGAGCAGTTCTTC.

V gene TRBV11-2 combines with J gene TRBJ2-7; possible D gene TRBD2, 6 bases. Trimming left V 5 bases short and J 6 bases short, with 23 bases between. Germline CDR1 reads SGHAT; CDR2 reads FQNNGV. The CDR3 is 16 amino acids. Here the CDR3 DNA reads TGTGCCAGCAGCCCACTCGGGCTGGAGGGTGGTGCCGAGCAGTACTTC. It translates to CASSPLGLEGGAEQYF.

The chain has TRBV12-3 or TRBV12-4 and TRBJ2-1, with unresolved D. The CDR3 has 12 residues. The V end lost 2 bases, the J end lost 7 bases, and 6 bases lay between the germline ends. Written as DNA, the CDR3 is TGTGCCAGCAGTTTAAATGAGAATGAGCAGTTCTTC. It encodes CASSLNENEQFF.

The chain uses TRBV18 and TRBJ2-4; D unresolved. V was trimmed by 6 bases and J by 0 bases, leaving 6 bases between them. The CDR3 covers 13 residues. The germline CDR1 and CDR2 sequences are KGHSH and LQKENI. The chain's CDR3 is CASSPVAKNIQYF. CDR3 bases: TGTGCCAGCTCCCCCGTAGCCAAAAACATTCAGTACTTC.

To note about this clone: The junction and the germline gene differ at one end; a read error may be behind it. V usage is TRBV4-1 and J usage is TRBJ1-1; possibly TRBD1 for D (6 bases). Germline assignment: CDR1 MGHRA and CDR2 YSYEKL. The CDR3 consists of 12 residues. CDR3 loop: CASSEDRLEAFF. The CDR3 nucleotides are TGCGCCAGCAGCGAAGACAGGCTCGAAGCTTTCTTT.

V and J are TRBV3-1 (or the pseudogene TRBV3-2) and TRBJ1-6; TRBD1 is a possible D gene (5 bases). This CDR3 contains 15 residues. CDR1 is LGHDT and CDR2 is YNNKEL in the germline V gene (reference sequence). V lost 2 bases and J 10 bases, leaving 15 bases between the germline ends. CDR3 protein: CASSQYTDIKSPLHF. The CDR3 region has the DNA TGTGCCAGCAGCCAATATACGGACATCAAATCACCCCTCCACTTT.

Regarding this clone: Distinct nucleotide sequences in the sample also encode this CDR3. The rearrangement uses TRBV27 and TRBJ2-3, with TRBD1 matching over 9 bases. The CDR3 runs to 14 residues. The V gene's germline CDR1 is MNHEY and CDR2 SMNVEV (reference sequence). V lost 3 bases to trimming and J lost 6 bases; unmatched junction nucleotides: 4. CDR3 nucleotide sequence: TGTGCCAGCAGTTTGGGACAGGGTGGGGATACGCAGTATTTT. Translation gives CASSLGQGGDTQYF.

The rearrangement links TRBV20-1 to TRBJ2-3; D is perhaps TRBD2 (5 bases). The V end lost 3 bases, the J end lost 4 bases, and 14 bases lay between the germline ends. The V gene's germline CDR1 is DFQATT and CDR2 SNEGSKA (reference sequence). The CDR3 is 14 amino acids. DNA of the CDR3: TGCAGTGCTAGTGGAGGCCTCGGGGCAGATACGCAGTATTTT. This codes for CSASGGLGADTQYF.

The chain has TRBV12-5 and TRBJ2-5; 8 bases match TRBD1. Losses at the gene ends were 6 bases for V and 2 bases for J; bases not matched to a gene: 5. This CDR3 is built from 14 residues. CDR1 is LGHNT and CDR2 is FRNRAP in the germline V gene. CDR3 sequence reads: CASGRGQGQETQYF. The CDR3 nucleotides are TGTGCTAGTGGCCGAGGACAGGGTCAAGAGACCCAGTACTTC.

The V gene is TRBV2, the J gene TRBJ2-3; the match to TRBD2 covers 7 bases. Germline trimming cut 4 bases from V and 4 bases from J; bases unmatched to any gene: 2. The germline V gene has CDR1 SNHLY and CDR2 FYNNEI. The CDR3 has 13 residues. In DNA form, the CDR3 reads TGTGCCAGCAGTGGGCTAGCGGCAGATACGCAGTATTTT. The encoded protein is CASSGLAADTQYF.

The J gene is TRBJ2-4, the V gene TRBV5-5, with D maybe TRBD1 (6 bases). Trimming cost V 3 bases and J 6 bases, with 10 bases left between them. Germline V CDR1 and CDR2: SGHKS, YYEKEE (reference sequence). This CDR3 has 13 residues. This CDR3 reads CASSSMDRNIQYF. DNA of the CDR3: TGTGCCAGCAGCTCGATGGACAGAAACATTCAGTACTTC.

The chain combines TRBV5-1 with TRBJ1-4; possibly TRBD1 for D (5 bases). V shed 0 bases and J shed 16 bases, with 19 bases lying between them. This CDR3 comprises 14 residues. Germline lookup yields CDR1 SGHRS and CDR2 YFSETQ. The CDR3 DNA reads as TGCGCCAGCAGCTTGGAGAGTCACCAGGGAACGCAGTTTTTT. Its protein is CASSLESHQGTQFF.

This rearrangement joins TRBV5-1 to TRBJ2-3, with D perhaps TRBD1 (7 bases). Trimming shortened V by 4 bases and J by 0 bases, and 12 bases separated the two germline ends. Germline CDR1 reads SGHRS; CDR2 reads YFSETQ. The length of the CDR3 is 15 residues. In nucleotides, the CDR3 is TGCGCCAGCAGCCAGGGGGGAGCAAGCACAGATACGCAGTATTTT. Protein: CASSQGGASTDTQYF.

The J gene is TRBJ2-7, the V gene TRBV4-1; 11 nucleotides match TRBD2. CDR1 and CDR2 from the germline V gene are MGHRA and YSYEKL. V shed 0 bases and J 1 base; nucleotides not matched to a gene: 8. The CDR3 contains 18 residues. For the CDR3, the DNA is TGCGCCAGCAGCCAAGAATCAGGACTAGCGGGCGAATCCTACGAGCAGTACTTC. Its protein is CASSQESGLAGESYEQYF.